The TCR beta chain described here comes from a study of T cell changes during pregnancy in multiple sclerosis. Profiling relied on immunoSEQ multiplex PCR, and the TCRdb table lists in-frame clones only, not all of them. This sample has approximately 130,000 clones, with around 97% found just once. The V segment lost 6 bases and the J segment 3 bases; nucleotides outside the gene matches: 12. The CDR3 length is 16 residues. Germline V gene sequence: CDR1 SGHNT, CDR2 YYREEE (reference sequence). The TCR originated in a female donor with multiple sclerosis, enrolled in a pregnancy study. This chain joins TRBV5-4 and TRBJ2-7; the match to TRBD1 covers 10 bases. The specimen comprised peripheral blood, sampled after pregnancy. In DNA form, the CDR3 reads TGTGCCAGCACCACGCTGGAGACAGGGGGCTTCTACGAGCAGTACTTC. It translates to CASTTLETGGFYEQYF. The complete variable domain, with remaining parts taken from reference TRBV5-4 and TRBJ2-7, reads ETGVTQSPTHLIKTRGQQVTLRCSSQSGHNTVSWYQQALGQGPQFIFQYYREEENGRGNFPPRFSGLQFPNYSSELNVNALELDDSALYLCASTTLETGGFYEQYFGPGTRLTVT.